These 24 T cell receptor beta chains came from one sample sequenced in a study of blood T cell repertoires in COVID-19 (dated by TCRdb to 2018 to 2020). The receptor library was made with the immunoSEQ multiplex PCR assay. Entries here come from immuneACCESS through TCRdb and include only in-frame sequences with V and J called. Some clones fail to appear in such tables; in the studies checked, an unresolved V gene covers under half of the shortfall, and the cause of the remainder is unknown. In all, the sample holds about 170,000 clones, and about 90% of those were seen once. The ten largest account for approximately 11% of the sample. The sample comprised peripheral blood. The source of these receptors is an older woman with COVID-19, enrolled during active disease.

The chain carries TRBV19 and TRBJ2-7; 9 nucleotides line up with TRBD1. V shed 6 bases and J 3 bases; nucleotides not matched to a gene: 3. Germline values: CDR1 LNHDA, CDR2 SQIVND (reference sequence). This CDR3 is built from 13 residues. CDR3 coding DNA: TGTGCCAGTAGAACGACAGGGGGCTACGAGCAGTACTTC. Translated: CASRTTGGYEQYF.

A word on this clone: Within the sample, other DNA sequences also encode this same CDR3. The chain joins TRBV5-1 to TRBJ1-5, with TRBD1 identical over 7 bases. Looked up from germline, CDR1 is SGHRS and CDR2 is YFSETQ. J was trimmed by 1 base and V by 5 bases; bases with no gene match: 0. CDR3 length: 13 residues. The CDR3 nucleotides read TGCGCCAGCAGACAGGGGAGCAATCAGCCCCAGCATTTT. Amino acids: CASRQGSNQPQHF.

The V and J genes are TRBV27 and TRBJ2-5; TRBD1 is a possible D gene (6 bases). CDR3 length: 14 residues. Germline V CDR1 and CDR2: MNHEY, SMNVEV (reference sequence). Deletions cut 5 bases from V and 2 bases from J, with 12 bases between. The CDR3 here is CASSLTGKQETQYF. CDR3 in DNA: TGTGCCAGCAGTCTCACAGGGAAACAAGAGACCCAGTACTTC.

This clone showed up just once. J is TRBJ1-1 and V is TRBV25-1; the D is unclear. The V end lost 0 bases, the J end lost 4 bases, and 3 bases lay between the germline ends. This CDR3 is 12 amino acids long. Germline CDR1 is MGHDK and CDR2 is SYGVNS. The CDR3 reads CASSEYGTEAFF. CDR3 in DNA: TGTGCCAGCAGTGAATACGGCACTGAAGCTTTCTTT.

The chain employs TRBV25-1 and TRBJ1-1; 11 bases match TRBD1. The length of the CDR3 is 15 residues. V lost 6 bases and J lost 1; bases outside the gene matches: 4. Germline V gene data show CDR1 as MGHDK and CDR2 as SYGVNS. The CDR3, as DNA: TGTGCCAGCAGGGGGACAGGGGGATCGAACACTGAAGCTTTCTTT. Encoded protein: CASRGTGGSNTEAFF.

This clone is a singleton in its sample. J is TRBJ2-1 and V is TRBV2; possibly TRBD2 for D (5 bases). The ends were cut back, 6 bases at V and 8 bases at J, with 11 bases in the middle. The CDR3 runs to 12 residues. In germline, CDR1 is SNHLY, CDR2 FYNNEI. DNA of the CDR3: TGTGCCAGCAGCGACTACATGTATGAGCAGTTCTTC. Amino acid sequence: CASSDYMYEQFF.

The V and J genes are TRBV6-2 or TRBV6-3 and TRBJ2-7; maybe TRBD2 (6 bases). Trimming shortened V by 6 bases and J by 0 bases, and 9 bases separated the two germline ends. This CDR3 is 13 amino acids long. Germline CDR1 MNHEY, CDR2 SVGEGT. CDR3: CASSRTISYEQYF. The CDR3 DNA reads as TGTGCCAGCAGCCGGACTATCTCCTACGAGCAGTACTTC.

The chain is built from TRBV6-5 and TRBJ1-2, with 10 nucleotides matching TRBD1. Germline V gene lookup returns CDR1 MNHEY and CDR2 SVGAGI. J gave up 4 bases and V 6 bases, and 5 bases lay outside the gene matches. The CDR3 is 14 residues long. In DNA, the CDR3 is TGTGCCAGCAGGGACAGGGGGATCGCCTATGGCTACACCTTC. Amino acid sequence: CASRDRGIAYGYTF.

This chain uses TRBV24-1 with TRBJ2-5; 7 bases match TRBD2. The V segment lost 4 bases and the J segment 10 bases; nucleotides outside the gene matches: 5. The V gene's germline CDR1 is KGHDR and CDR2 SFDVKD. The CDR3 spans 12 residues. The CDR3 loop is CATSDLTGGQYF. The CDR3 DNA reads TGTGCCACCAGTGACCTGACGGGGGGCCAGTACTTC.

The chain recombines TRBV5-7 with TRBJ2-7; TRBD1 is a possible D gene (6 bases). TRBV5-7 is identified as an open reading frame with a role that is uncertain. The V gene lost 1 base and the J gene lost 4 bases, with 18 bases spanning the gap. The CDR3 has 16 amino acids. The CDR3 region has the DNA TGTGCCAGCAGCTTGACGTTTGAACAGGGAACATACGAGCAGTACTTC. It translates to CASSLTFEQGTYEQYF.

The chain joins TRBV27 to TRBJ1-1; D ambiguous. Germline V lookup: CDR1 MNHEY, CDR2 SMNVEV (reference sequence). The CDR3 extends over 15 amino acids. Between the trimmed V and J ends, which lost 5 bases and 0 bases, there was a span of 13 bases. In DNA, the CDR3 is TGTGCCAGCAGTCCAAGGTCCACTATGAACACTGAAGCTTTCTTT. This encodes CASSPRSTMNTEAFF.

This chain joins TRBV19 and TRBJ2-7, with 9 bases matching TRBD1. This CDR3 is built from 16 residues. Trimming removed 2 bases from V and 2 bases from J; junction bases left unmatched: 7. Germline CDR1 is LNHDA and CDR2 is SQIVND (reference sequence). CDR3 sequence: CASSIRTGGVPYEQYF. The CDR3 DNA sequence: TGTGCCAGTAGTATAAGAACAGGGGGCGTCCCCTACGAGCAGTACTTC.

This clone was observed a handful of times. CDR3 loop: CASSPNSGELFF. CDR3 nucleotide sequence: TGTGCCAGCAGCCCTAACTCCGGGGAGCTGTTTTTT. The V gene is TRBV12-3 or TRBV12-4, the J gene TRBJ2-2; D uncertain. This CDR3 comprises 12 residues. V was cut by 6 bases and J by 6 bases, with 8 bases left in between.

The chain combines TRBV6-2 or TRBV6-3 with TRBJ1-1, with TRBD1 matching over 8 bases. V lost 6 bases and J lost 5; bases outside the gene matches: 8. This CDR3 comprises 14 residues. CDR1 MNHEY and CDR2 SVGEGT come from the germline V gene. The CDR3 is CASSASRGRTEAFF. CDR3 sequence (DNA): TGTGCCAGCAGCGCGTCCAGGGGGCGTACTGAAGCTTTCTTT.

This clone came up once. The CDR3 protein is CASSFIATDTDTQYF. CDR3 in DNA: TGTGCCAGCAGCTTTATAGCGACCGACACAGATACGCAGTATTTT. This chain connects TRBV5-6 to TRBJ2-3, with D possibly TRBD2 on 5 matching bases. This CDR3 contains 15 residues. Germline V gene sequence: CDR1 SGHDT, CDR2 YYEEEE. V lost 2 bases and J 2 bases, leaving 12 bases between the germline ends.

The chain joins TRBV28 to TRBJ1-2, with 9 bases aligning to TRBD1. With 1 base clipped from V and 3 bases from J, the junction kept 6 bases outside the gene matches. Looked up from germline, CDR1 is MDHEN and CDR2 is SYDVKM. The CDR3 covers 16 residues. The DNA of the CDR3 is TGTGCCAGCAGTTTATCTGTGGGACAGGGATACTATGGCTACACCTTC. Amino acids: CASSLSVGQGYYGYTF.

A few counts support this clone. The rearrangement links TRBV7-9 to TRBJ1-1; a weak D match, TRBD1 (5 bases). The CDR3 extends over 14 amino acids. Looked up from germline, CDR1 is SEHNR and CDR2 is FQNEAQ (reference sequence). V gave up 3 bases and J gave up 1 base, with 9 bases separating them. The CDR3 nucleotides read TGTGCCAGCAGCTTGGACACCCGGAACACTGAAGCTTTCTTT. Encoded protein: CASSLDTRNTEAFF.

CDR3 residues: CASSLTQGIGPLHF. In DNA, the CDR3 is TGTGCCAGCAGCTTAACCCAGGGAATCGGACCCCTCCACTTT. The V call is TRBV7-3, the J call TRBJ1-6; D possibly corresponds to TRBD1 (5 bases). The germline CDR1 and CDR2 sequences are SGHTA and FQGTGA. Trimming removed 0 bases from V and 12 bases from J, with 12 bases in between. This CDR3 contains 14 residues. Based on the CDR3 plus reference TRBV7-3 and TRBJ1-6, the full variable domain is GAGVSQTPSNKVTEKGKYVELRCDPISGHTALYWYRQSLGQGPEFLIYFQGTGAADDSGLPNDRFFAVRPEGSVSTLKIQRTERGDSAVYLCASSLTQGIGPLHFGNGTRLTVT.

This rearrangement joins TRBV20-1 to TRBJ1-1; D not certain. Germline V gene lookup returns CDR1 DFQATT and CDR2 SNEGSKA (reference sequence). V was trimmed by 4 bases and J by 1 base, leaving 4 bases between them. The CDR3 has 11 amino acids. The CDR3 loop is CSATGNTEAFF. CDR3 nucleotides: TGCAGTGCTACAGGGAACACTGAAGCTTTCTTT.

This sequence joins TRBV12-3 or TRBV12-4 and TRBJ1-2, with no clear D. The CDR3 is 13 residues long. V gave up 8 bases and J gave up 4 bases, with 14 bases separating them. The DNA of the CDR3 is TGTGCCAGCGAACCAAAAACAGTCTATGGCTACACCTTC. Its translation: CASEPKTVYGYTF.

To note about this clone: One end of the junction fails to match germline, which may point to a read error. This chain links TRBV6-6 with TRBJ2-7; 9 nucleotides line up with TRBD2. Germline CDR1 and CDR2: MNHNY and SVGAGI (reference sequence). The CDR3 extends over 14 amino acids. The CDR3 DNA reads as TGTGCCAGCAGTTACGAAGGTCAGCGGGAGGCCGTTAACTTC. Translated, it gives CASSYEGQREAVNF.

The CDR3 region has the DNA TGTGCCAGCACAAGATTTTTAGGGGATGAGCAGTTCTTC. Translated, it gives CASTRFLGDEQFF. The J gene is TRBJ2-1, the V gene TRBV6-5; D possibly corresponds to TRBD1 (5 bases). The CDR3 is 13 amino acids. CDR1 is MNHEY, CDR2 SVGAGI, per germline. V was pared by 7 bases and J by 8 bases, with 15 bases between.

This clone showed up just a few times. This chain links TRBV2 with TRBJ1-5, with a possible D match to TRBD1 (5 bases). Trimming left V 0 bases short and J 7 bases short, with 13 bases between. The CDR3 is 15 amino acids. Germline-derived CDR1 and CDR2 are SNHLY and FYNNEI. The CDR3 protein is CASSEARRGWQPQHF. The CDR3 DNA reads TGTGCCAGCAGTGAAGCGAGGAGGGGTTGGCAGCCCCAGCATTTT.

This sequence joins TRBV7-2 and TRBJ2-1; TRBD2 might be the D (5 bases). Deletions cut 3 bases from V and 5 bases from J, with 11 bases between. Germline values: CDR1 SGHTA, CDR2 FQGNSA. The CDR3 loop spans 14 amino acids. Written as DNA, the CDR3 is TGTGCCAGCAGCTTCTCGGACTCGAACAATGAGCAGTTCTTC. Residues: CASSFSDSNNEQFF.